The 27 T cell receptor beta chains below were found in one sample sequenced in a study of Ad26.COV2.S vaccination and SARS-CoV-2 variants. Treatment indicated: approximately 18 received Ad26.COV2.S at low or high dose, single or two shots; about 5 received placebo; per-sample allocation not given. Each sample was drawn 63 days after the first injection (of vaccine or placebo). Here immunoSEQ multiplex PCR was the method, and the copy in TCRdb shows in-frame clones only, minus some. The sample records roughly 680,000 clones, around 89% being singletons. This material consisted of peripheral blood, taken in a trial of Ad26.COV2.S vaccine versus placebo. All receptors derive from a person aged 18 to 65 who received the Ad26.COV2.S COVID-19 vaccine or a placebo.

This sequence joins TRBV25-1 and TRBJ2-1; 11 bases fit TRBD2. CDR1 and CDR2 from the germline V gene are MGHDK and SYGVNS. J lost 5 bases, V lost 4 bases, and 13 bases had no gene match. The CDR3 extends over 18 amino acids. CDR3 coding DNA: TGTGCCAGCAGTGCATCATTTAGCGGGAGGGCATCAGACAATGAGCAGTTCTTC. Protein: CASSASFSGRASDNEQFF.

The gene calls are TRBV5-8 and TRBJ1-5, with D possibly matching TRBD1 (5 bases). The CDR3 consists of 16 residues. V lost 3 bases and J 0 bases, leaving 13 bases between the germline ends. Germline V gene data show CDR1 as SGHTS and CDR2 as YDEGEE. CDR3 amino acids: CASSWPGGPSNQPQHF. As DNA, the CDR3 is TGTGCCAGCAGCTGGCCCGGGGGACCTAGCAATCAGCCCCAGCATTTT.

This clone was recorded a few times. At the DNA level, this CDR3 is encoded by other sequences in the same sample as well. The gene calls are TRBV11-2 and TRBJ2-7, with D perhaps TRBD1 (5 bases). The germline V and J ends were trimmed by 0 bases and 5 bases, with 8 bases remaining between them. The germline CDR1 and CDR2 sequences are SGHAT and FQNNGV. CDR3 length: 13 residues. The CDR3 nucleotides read TGTGCCAGCAGCTTAGACAGGGCTAACGAGCAGTACTTC. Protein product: CASSLDRANEQYF.

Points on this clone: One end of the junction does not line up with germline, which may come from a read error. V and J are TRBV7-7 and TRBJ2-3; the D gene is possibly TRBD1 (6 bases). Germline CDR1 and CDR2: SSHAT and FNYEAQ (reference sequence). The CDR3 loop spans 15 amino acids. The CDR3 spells CASSQTGASTDTQYF. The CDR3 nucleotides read TGTGCTAGCAGCCAGACAGGCGCTAGCACAGATACGCAGTATTTT.

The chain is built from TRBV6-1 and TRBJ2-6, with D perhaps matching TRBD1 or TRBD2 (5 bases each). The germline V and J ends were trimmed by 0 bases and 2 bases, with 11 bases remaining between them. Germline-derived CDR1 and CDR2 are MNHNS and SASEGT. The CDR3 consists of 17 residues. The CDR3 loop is CASSEALRGAGANVLTF. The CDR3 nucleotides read TGTGCCAGCAGTGAAGCGCTTCGAGGGGCTGGGGCCAACGTCCTGACTTTC.

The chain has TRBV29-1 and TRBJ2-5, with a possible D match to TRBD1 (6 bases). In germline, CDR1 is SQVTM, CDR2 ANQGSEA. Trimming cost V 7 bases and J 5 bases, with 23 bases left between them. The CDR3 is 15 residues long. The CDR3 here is CSAEGLGGFRETQYF. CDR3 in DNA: TGCAGCGCTGAGGGGTTAGGGGGATTTCGGGAGACCCAGTACTTC.

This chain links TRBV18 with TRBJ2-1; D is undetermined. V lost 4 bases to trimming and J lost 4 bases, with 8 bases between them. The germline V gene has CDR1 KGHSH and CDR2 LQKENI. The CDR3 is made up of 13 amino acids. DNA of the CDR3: TGTGCCAGCTCACGGACGGAATACAATGAGCAGTTCTTC. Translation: CASSRTEYNEQFF.

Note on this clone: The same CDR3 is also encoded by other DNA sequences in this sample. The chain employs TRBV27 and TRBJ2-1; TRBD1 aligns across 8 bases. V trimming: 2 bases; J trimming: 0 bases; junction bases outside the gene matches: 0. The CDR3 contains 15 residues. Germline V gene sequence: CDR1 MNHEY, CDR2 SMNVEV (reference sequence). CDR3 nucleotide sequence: TGTGCCAGCAGTTTAGACAGGGGCTCCTACAATGAGCAGTTCTTC. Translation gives CASSLDRGSYNEQFF.

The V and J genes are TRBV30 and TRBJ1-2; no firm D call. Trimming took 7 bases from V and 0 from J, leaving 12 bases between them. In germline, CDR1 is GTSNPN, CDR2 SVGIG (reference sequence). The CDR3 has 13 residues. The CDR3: CALTVGTNYGYTF. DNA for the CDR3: TGTGCCTTAACCGTCGGAACTAACTATGGCTACACCTTC.

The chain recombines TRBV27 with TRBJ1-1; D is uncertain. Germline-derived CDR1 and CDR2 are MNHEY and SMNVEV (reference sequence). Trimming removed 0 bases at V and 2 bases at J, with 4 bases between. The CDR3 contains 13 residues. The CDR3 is CASSLSINTEAFF. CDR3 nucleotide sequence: TGTGCCAGCAGTTTATCGATCAACACTGAAGCTTTCTTT.

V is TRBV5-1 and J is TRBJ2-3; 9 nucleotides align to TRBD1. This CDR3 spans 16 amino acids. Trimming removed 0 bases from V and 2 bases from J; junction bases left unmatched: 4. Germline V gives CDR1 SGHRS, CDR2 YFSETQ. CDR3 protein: CASSLGGQGNTDTQYF. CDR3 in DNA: TGCGCCAGCAGCTTGGGGGGACAGGGAAACACAGATACGCAGTATTTT. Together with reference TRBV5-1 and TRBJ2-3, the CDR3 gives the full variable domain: KAGVTQTPRYLIKTRGQQVTLSCSPISGHRSVSWYQQTPGQGLQFLFEYFSETQRNKGNFPGRFSGRQFSNSRSEMNVSTLELGDSALYLCASSLGGQGNTDTQYFGPGTRLTVL.

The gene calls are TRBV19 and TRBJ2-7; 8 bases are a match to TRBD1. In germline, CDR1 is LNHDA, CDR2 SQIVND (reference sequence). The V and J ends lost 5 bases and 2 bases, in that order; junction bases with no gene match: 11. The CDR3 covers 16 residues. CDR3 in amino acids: CASSPLPGQATYEQYF. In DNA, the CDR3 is TGTGCCAGTAGTCCTCTACCGGGACAGGCCACCTACGAGCAGTACTTC.

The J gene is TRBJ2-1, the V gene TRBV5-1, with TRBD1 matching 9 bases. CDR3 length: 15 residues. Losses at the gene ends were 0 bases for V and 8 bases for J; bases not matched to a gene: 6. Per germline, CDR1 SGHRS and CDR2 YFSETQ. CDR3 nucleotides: TGCGCCAGCAGCTTGGAGGGACAGGGCTCGCATGAGCAGTTCTTC. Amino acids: CASSLEGQGSHEQFF. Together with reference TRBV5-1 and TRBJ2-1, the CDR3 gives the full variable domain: KAGVTQTPRYLIKTRGQQVTLSCSPISGHRSVSWYQQTPGQGLQFLFEYFSETQRNKGNFPGRFSGRQFSNSRSEMNVSTLELGDSALYLCASSLEGQGSHEQFFGPGTRLTVL.

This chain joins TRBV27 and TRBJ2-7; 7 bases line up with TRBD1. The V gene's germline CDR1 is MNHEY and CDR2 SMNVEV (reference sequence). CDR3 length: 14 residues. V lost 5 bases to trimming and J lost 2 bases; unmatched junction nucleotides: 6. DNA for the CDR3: TGTGCCAGCAGTCCACAGGGGTGGACCTACGAGCAGTACTTC. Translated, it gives CASSPQGWTYEQYF.

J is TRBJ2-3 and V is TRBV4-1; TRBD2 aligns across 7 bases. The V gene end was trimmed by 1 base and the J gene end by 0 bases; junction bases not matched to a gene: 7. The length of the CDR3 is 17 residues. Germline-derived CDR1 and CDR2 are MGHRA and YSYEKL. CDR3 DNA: TGCGCCAGCAGCCAAGCCGGGGGGTTTACTAGCACAGATACGCAGTATTTT. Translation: CASSQAGGFTSTDTQYF.

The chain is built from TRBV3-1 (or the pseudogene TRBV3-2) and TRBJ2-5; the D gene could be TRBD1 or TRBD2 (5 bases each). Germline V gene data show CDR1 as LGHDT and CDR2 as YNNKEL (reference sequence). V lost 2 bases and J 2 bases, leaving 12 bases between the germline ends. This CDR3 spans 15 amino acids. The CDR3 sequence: CASSQPGTGQETQYF. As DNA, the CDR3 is TGTGCCAGCAGCCAACCCGGGACGGGACAAGAGACCCAGTACTTC.

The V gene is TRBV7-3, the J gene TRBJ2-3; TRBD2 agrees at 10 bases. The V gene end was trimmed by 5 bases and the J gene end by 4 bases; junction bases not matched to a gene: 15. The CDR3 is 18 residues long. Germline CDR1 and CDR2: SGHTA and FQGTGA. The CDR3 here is CASSPRDPAGGVADTQYF. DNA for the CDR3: TGTGCCAGCAGCCCACGCGATCCAGCGGGGGGGGTGGCAGATACGCAGTATTTT.

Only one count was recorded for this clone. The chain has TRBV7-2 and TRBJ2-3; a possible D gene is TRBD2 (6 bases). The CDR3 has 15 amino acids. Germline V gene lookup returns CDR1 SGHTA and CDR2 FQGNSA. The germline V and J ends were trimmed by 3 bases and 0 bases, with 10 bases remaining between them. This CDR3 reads CASSFPSASTDTQYF. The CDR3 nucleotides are TGTGCCAGCAGCTTTCCTAGCGCTAGCACAGATACGCAGTATTTT. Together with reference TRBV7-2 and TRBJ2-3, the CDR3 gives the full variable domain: GAGVSQSPSNKVTEKGKDVELRCDPISGHTALYWYRQSLGQGLEFLIYFQGNSAPDKSGLPSDRFSAERTGGSVSTLTIQRTQQEDSAVYLCASSFPSASTDTQYFGPGTRLTVL.

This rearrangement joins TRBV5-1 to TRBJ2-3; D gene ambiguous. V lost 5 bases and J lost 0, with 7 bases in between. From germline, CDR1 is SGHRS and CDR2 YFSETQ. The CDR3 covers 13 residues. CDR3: CASSLSSTDTQYF. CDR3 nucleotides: TGCGCCAGCAGTCTCAGCAGCACAGATACGCAGTATTTT.

The CDR3 protein is CASSSTGTGHTGELFF. The CDR3 coding sequence is TGTGCCAGCAGTAGTACCGGGACAGGGCACACCGGGGAGCTGTTTTTT. V gene TRBV2 combines with J gene TRBJ2-2; 9 nucleotides agree with TRBD1. The CDR3 totals 16 residues. CDR1 is SNHLY, CDR2 FYNNEI, per germline. Germline trimming cut 5 bases from V and 3 bases from J; bases unmatched to any gene: 7.

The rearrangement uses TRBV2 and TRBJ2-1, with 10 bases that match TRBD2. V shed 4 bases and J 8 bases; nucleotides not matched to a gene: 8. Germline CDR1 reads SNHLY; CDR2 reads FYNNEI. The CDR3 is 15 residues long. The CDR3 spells CASSGESGRGDEQFF. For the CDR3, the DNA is TGTGCCAGCAGTGGGGAGAGCGGGAGGGGAGATGAGCAGTTCTTC.

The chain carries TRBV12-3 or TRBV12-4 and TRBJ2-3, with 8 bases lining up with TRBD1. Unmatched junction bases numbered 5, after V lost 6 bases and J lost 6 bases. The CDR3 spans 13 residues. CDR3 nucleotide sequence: TGTGCCAGCAGATTACAGGGGGTGGATACGCAGTATTTT. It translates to CASRLQGVDTQYF.

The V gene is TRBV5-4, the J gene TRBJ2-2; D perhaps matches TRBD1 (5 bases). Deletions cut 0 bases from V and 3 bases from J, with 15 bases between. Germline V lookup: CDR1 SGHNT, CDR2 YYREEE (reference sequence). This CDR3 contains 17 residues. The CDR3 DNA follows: TGTGCCAGCAGCTTGGGATCAGGGATTGAAGACACCGGGGAGCTGTTTTTT. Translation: CASSLGSGIEDTGELFF.

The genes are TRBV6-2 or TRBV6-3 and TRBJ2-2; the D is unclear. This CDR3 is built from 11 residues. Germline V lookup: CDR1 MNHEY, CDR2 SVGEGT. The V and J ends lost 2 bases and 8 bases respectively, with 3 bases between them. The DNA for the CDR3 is TGTGCCAGCAGTTACCAGGGGGAGCTGTTTTTT. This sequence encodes CASSYQGELFF.

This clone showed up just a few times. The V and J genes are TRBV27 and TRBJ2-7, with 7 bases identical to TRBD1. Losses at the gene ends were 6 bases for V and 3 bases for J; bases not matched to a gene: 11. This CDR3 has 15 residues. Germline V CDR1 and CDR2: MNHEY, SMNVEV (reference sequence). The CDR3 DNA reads TGTGCCAGCAGACCAGCATCGGCAGGGGGCTACGAGCAGTACTTC. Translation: CASRPASAGGYEQYF.

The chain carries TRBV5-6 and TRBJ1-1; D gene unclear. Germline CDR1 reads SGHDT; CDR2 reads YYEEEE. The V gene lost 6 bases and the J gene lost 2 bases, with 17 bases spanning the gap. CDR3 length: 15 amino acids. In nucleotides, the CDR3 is TGTGCCAGCACCAGAAAAGTCCCTATCAACACTGAAGCTTTCTTT. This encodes CASTRKVPINTEAFF.

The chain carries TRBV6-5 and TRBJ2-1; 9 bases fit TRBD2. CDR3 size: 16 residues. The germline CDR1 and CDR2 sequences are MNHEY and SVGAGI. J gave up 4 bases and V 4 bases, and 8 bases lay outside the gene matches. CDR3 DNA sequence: TGTGCCAGCAGTTCTGCAAGCGGGGGGTCTTACAATGAGCAGTTCTTC. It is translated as CASSSASGGSYNEQFF.